These 11 T cell receptor beta chains share one sample of origin, sequenced in a study. TCRdb re-called the 5' RACE reads through MiXCR, storing one row per CDR3 protein. The sample consists of about 46,000 distinct CDR3 sequences, roughly 28% of them appearing once. Source material: naive CD4+ T cells sorted from blood. Specified subset: naive CD4+ T cells, CD4+CD45RA+CD25-. Receptors were obtained from a female donor with breast cancer.

For this clonotype: Given a much more abundant clone one base away, this may be a read error. This sequence joins TRBV4-2 and TRBJ1-6, with 7 positions matching TRBD1. The CDR3 extends over 14 amino acids. Germline V lookup: CDR1 LGHNA, CDR2 YNFKEQ. CDR3 protein: CTSSRDRIGSPLHF. The CDR3 DNA sequence: TGTACCAGCAGTCGGGACAGAATCGGATCACCCCTCCACTTT.

The V call is TRBV7-3, the J call TRBJ2-1; D is uncertain. The CDR3 is 13 amino acids. CDR1 and CDR2 from the germline V gene are SGHTA and FQGTGA. V lost 3 bases, J lost 0 bases, and 3 bases lay in between. As DNA, the CDR3 is TGTGCCAGCAGCTTTAGCTCCTACAATGAGCAGTTCTTC. Protein sequence: CASSFSSYNEQFF.

A few counts support this clonotype. V usage is TRBV20-1 and J usage is TRBJ2-7; 11 bases match TRBD1. Germline assignment: CDR1 DFQATT and CDR2 SNEGSKA (reference sequence). V dropped 6 bases and J dropped 3; count of bases not matched to a gene: 4. There are 13 residues in the CDR3. The CDR3: CSAEGTGGYEQYF. DNA of the CDR3: TGCAGTGCCGAGGGGACAGGGGGCTACGAGCAGTACTTC.

The genes are TRBV28 and TRBJ2-5; 7 positions agree with TRBD1. After removal of 3 bases from V and 2 bases from J, the junction contained 6 bases not matched to a gene. The CDR3 sequence is 15 residues long. Germline V gene lookup returns CDR1 MDHEN and CDR2 SYDVKM. The CDR3, as DNA: TGTGCCAGCAGTTTGACGGGACAGCATCAAGAGACCCAGTACTTC. Translation: CASSLTGQHQETQYF.

The chain links TRBV12-3 or TRBV12-4 to TRBJ2-3; 9 bases agree with TRBD2. The CDR3 sequence is 15 residues long. With V trimmed by 3 bases and J by 5 bases, 6 bases remained unmatched. In DNA, the CDR3 is TGTGCCAGCAGTTTGGGGACTAGCATTGGAGATACGCAGTATTTT. This sequence encodes CASSLGTSIGDTQYF.

This clonotype appeared a few times. The chain employs TRBV9 and TRBJ2-1; 9 nucleotides line up with TRBD2. J was trimmed by 4 bases and V by 4 bases; bases with no gene match: 6. Looked up from germline, CDR1 is SGDLS and CDR2 is YYNGEE. The CDR3 spans 15 residues. For the CDR3, the DNA is TGTGCCAGCAGCCACGACAGCGGGAGGTACAATGAGCAGTTCTTC. This translates into CASSHDSGRYNEQFF.

This clonotype was picked up many times. The V and J genes are TRBV28 and TRBJ1-1; D perhaps matches TRBD1 (6 bases). CDR3 size: 16 residues. Germline assignment: CDR1 MDHEN and CDR2 SYDVKM. The ends were cut back, 1 base at V and 1 base at J, with 13 bases in the middle. Here the CDR3 reads CASSLFGGRRNTEAFF. CDR3 sequence (DNA): TGTGCCAGCAGTTTATTCGGGGGCAGGAGGAACACTGAAGCTTTCTTT.

The gene calls are TRBV20-1 and TRBJ2-3, with 11 bases that match TRBD2. The CDR3 covers 14 residues. The germline V gene has CDR1 DFQATT and CDR2 SNEGSKA (reference sequence). J was trimmed by 6 bases and V by 6 bases; bases with no gene match: 8. In DNA, the CDR3 is TGCAGTGCACTTAGCGGGGGGGACGGTGATACGCAGTATTTT. Protein: CSALSGGDGDTQYF.

There are a few counts of this clonotype. The CDR3 here is CASSKLAGVVGDEQFF. CDR3 in DNA: TGTGCCAGCAGTAAATTAGCGGGAGTGGTCGGGGATGAGCAGTTCTTC. The chain uses TRBV6-2 or TRBV6-3 and TRBJ2-1, with TRBD2 identical over 9 bases. V gave up 5 bases and J gave up 8 bases; unmatched junction bases: 13. Germline V lookup: CDR1 MNHEY, CDR2 SVGEGT. This CDR3 contains 16 residues.

This clonotype was picked up a small number of times. This chain links TRBV7-9 with TRBJ2-1; a weak D match, TRBD1 (5 bases). The CDR3 totals 15 residues. Trimming removed 1 base at V and 1 base at J, with 8 bases between. The V gene's germline CDR1 is SEHNR and CDR2 FQNEAQ (reference sequence). CDR3 DNA: TGTGCCAGCAGCTTAGATAACAGGTCCTACAATGAGCAGTTCTTC. Its protein product is CASSLDNRSYNEQFF.

Here the CDR3 reads CASSPEGPGELFF. The CDR3 region has the DNA TGTGCCAGCAGCCCGGAGGGCCCCGGGGAGCTGTTTTTT. This rearrangement joins TRBV5-5 to TRBJ2-2; D may be TRBD2 (6 bases). V lost 4 bases and J 6 bases, leaving 10 bases between the germline ends. The CDR3 extends over 13 amino acids. Germline CDR1 is SGHKS and CDR2 is YYEKEE (reference sequence). Looking up the rest from reference TRBV5-5 and TRBJ2-2 gives the full variable domain: DAGVTQSPTHLIKTRGQQVTLRCSPISGHKSVSWYQQVLGQGPQFIFQYYEKEERGRGNFPDRFSARQFPNYSSELNVNALLLGDSALYLCASSPEGPGELFFGEGSRLTVL.